This T cell receptor beta chain was retrieved from a study of post-analysis software for immune sequencing data. The overall study: The courses of disease that were included comprised relapsing-remitting, secondary progressive and progressive-relapsing multiple sclerosis. Regarding the study as a whole: Significantly lower normalized Chao1 diversity was seen in multiple sclerosis patients than in controls. About five TRBV segments occurring more often in patients than controls included TRBV5-6, TRBV5-1 and TRBV20-1.

Unique molecular identifiers had been added to the TCR beta cDNA libraries. When 1 to 10 million T cells were used, they gave a few hundred thousand cDNA molecules. TCRdb re-analysed the PCR reads in MiXCR, keeping a single row per CDR3 protein. Altogether about 200,000 distinct CDR3 sequences are present, about 30% being singletons, with the ten largest covering less than 4%. Germline loops: CDR1 SNHLY, CDR2 FYNNEI. J lost 5 bases, V lost 6 bases, and 5 bases had no gene match. There are 13 residues in the CDR3. This clonotype has a handful of counts. Its target is not known. The receptor was derived from a girl between 2 and 17 years old with multiple sclerosis. The rearrangement uses TRBV2 and TRBJ2-7, with TRBD2 matching over 9 bases. Sequenced material: blood. Here the CDR3 DNA reads TGTGCCAGCAGGGCGGCGGGAGGGCACGAGCAGTACTTC. Residues: CASRAAGGHEQYF.